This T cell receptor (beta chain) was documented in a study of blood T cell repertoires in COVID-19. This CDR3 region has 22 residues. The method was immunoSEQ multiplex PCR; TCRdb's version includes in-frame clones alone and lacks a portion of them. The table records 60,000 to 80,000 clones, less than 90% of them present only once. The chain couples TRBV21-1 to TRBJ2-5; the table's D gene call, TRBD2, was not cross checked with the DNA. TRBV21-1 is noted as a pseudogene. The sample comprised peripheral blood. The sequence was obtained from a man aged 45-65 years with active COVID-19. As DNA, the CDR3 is TGTGCCAGCAGCAAATTCTCGGGGGTCGACGGGACTAGCGGGAGGGGGCAAGAGACCCAGTACTTC. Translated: CASSKFSGVDGTSGRGQETQYF.